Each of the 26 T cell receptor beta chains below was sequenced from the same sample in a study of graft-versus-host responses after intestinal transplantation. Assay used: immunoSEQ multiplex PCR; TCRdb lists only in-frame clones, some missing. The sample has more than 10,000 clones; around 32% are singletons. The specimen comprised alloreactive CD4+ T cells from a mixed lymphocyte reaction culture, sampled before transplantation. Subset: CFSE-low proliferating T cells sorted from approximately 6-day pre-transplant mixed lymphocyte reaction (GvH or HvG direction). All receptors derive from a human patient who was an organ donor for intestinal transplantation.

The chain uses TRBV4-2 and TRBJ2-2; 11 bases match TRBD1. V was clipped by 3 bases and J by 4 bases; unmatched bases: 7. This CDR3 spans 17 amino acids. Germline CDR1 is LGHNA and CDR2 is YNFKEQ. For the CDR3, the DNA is TGTGCCAGCAGCCAGCTCCCGGGACAGGGGGGCACCGGGGAGCTGTTTTTT. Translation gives CASSQLPGQGGTGELFF.

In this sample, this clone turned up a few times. The CDR3 DNA is TGTGCCAGCAGTTCCCCGGGATTTAATTCACCCCTCCACTTT. Translated, it gives CASSSPGFNSPLHF. This rearrangement joins TRBV6-1 to TRBJ1-6; D gene ambiguous. V was trimmed by 5 bases and J by 6 bases, leaving 11 bases between them. Germline values: CDR1 MNHNS, CDR2 SASEGT. CDR3 size: 14 residues.

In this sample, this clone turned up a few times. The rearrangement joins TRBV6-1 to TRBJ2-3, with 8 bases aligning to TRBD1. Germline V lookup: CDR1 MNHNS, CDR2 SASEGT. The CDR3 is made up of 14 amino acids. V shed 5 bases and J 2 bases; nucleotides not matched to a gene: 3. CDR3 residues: CASSRDRTTDTQYF. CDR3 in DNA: TGTGCCAGCAGTCGGGACAGGACCACAGATACGCAGTATTTT.

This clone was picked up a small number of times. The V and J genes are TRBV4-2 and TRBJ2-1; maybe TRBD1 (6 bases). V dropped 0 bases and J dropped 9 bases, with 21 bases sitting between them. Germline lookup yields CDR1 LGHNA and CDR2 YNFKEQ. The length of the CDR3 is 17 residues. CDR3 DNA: TGTGCCAGCAGCCAAGATATAGTCTACAGGGTTGGAGGTGAGCAGTTCTTC. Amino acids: CASSQDIVYRVGGEQFF.

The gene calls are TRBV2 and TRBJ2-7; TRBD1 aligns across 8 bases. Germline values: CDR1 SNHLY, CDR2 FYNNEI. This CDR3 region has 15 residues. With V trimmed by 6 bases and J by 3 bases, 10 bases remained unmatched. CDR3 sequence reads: CASRNDRTGSYEQYF. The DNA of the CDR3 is TGTGCCAGCAGGAACGACAGGACAGGGAGCTACGAGCAGTACTTC.

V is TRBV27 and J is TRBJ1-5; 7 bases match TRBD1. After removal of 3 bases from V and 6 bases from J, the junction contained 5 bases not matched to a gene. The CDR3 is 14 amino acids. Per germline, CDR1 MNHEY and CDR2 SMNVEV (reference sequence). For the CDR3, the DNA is TGTGCCAGCAGTTTTAAGGGGGCGAGTCAGCCCCAGCATTTT. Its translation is CASSFKGASQPQHF.

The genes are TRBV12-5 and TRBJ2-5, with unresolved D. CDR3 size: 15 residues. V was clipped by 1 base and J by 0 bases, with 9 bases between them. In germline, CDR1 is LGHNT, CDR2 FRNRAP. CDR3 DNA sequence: TGTGCTAGTGGTTTGGGGAGCCGGTACCAAGAGACCCAGTACTTC. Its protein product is CASGLGSRYQETQYF.

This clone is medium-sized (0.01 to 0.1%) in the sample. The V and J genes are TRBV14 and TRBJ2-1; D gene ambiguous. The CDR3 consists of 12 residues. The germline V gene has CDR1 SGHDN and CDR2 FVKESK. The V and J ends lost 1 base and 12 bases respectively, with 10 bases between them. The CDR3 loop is CASSQGFLAQFF. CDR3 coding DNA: TGTGCCAGCAGCCAAGGGTTTTTGGCGCAGTTCTTC.

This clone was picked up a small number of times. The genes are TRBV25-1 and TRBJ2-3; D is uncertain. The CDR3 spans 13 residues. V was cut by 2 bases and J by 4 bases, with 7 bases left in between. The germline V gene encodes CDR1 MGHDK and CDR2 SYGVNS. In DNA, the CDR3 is TGTGCCAGCAGTGAAACTAAATCAGATACGCAGTATTTT. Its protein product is CASSETKSDTQYF.

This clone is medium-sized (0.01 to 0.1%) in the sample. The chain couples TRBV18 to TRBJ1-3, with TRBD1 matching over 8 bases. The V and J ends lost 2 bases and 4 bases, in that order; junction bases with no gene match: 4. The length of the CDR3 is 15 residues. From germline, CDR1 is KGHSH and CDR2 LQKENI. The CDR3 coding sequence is TGTGCCAGCTCACCAACGCGACAGGGGGGAAACACCATATATTTT. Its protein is CASSPTRQGGNTIYF.

CDR3 loop: CASSESVGGGTYYEQYF. Written as DNA, the CDR3 is TGCGCCAGCAGTGAGTCGGTTGGTGGGGGGACCTACTACGAGCAGTACTTC. The chain couples TRBV10-1 to TRBJ2-7; D perhaps matches TRBD2 (6 bases). This CDR3 contains 17 residues. V was shortened by 0 bases and J by 3 bases, with 18 bases between the two germline ends. CDR1 and CDR2 from the germline V gene are WNHNN and SYGVQD (reference sequence).

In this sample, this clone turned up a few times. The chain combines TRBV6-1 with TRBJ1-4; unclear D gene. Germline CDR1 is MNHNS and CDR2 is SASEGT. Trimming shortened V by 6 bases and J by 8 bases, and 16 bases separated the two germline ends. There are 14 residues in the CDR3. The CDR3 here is CASSYLPAEEKLFF. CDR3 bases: TGTGCCAGCAGCTACCTCCCCGCGGAAGAAAAACTGTTTTTT.

CDR3 sequence reads: CASSWAGTDTQYF. In DNA, the CDR3 is TGTGCCAGCAGTTGGGCAGGCACAGATACGCAGTATTTT. The chain couples TRBV27 to TRBJ2-3; the D is unclear. The germline CDR1 and CDR2 sequences are MNHEY and SMNVEV (reference sequence). With 4 bases removed from V and 1 base from J, the gap between germline ends came to 6 bases. The CDR3 totals 13 residues.

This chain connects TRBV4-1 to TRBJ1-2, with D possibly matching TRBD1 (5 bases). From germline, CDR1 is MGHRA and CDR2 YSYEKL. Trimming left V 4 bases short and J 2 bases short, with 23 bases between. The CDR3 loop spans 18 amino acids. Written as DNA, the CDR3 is TGCGCCAGCAGCCCAAAGGATAGGGGAACTGTGGGGAACTATGGCTACACCTTC. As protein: CASSPKDRGTVGNYGYTF.

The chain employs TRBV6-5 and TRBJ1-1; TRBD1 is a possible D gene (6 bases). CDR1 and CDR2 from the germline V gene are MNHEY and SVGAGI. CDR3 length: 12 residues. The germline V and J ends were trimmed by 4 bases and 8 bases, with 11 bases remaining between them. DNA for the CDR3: TGTGCCAGCAGTTCCTACGGACAGGAAGCTTTCTTT. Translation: CASSSYGQEAFF.

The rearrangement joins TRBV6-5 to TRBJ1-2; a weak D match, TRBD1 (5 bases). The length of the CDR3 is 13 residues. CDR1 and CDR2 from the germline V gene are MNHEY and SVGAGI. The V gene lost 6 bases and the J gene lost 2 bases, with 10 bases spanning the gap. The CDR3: CASRPGYNYGYTF. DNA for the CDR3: TGTGCCAGCAGACCAGGGTACAACTATGGCTACACCTTC.

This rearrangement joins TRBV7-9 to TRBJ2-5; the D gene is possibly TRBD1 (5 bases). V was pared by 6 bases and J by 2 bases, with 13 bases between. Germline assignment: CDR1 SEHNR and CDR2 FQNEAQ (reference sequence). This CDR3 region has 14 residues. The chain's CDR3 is CASSSGNQQETQYF. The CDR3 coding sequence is TGTGCCAGCAGTTCAGGGAACCAACAAGAGACCCAGTACTTC.

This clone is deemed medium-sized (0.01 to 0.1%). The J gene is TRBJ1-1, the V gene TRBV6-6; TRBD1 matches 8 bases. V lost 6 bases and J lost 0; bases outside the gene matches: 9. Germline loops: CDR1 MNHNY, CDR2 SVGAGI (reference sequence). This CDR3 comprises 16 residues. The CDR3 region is CASSPQAGGLNTEAFF. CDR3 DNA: TGTGCCAGCAGCCCCCAGGCAGGGGGCCTGAACACTGAAGCTTTCTTT.

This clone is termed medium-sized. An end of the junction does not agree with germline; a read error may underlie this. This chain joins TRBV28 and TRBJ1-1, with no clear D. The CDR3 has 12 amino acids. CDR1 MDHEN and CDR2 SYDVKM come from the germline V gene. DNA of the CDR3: TGTGCCAGCAGTTTAGGCGACACAGAAGCTTTCTTT. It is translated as CASSLGDTEAFF.

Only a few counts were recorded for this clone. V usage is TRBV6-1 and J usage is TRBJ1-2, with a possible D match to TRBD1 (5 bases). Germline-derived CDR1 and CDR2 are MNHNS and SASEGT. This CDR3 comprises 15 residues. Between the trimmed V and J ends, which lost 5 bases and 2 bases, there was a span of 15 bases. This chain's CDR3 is CASSPSGSINYGYTF. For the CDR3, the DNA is TGTGCCAGCAGTCCTTCAGGGTCCATCAACTATGGCTACACCTTC.

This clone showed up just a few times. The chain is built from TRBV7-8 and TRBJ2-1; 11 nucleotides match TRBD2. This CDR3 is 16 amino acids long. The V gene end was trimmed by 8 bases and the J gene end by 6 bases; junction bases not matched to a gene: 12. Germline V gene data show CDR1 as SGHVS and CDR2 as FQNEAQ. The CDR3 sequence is CASGQRSGGVGNEQFF. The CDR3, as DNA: TGTGCCAGCGGGCAACGTAGCGGGGGGGTAGGCAATGAGCAGTTCTTC.

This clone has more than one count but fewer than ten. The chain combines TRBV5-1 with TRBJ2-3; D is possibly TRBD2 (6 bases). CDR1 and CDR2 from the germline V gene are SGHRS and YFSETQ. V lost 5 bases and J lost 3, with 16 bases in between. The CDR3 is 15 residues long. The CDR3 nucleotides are TGCGCCAGCAGACCGGGCGGGATAAAGACAGATACGCAGTATTTT. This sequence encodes CASRPGGIKTDTQYF.

This CDR3 reads CASSYLAGLSGNTIYF. CDR3 nucleotides: TGTGCCAGCAGTTACCTGGCAGGACTCTCTGGAAACACCATATATTTT. The rearrangement links TRBV6-6 to TRBJ1-3, with D hard to call. Per the germline V gene, CDR1 is MNHNY and CDR2 is SVGAGI (reference sequence). Trimming shortened V by 2 bases and J by 0 bases, and 11 bases separated the two germline ends. The CDR3 is made up of 16 amino acids.

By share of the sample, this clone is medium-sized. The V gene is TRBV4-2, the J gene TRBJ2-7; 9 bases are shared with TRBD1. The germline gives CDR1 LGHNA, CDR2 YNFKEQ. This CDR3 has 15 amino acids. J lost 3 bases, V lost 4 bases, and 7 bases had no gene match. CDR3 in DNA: TGTGCCAGCAGCCCCACACAGGGGGCTGGCTACGAGCAGTACTTC. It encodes CASSPTQGAGYEQYF.

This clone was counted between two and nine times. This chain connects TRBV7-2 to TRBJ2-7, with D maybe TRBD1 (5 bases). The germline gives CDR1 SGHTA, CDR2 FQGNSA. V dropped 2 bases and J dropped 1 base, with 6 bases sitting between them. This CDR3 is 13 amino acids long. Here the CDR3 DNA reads TGTGCCAGCAGCTTAAGGGGTTCCTACGAGCAGTACTTC. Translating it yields CASSLRGSYEQYF.

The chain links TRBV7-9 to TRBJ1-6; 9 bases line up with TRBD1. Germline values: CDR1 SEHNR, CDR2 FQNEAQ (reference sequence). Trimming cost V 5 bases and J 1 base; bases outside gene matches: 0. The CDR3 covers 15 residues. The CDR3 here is CASSGTGSYNSPLHF. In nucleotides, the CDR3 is TGTGCCAGCAGCGGGACAGGGTCCTATAATTCACCCCTCCACTTT.